This T cell receptor beta chain appears in the sequencing data of a study of cytomegalovirus exposure and HLA in healthy donors. Across the whole study: Caucasian-associated ancestry cluster membership applied to about 77% of around 400 genotyped donors. Study-level findings and limits: For TCR beta chains, V- and J-gene trimming was later linked to a missense DCLRE1C variant.

The CDR3 runs to 14 residues. Germline CDR1 reads SGHRS; CDR2 reads YFSETQ. The V segment lost 5 bases and the J segment 5 bases; nucleotides outside the gene matches: 5. Notes on this clone: Its antigen is not known.

Amplification used 60 Vbeta primers and 13 Jbeta primers. Some clones are missing from TCRdb's copy, which holds only in-frame ones; the method was immunoSEQ multiplex PCR. The sample lists around 150,000 clones, roughly four fifths occurring once. The sequence came from a woman between 18 and 30 years old in good health and CMV-seronegative. The rearrangement joins TRBV5-1 to TRBJ2-1, with 9 bases identical to TRBD2. The sample consisted of PBMCs. CDR3 in amino acids: CASSRPSGDNEQFF. In DNA, the CDR3 is TGCGCCAGCAGTCGGCCTAGCGGGGACAATGAGCAGTTCTTC.